This T cell receptor beta chain was documented in a study of blood T cell repertoires in COVID-19. Turning to the study itself: Samples came from the United States, Italy and Spain, spanning acute and convalescent COVID-19. The cDNA or gDNA used as material had been derived from T cells, B-cell-depleted T cells, or PBMCs.

The data were produced by immunoSEQ multiplex PCR, yet TCRdb's version contains in-frame clones alone and is incomplete. The data contain 150,000 to 200,000 clones, around 89% of them singletons. The length of the CDR3 is 16 residues. CDR1 is SGDLS, CDR2 YYNGEE, per germline. Trimming stripped 0 bases from V and 3 bases from J, with 12 bases between. The receptor was derived from a man between 60 and 75 years old with acute or convalescent COVID-19. Sequencing was done on a sample of peripheral blood. The rearrangement links TRBV9 to TRBJ2-2; tentatively, D is TRBD1 (6 bases). DNA of the CDR3: TGTGCCAGCAGCGTAGAGAGGGGGACGGACACCGGGGAGCTGTTTTTT. Its translation is CASSVERGTDTGELFF.